These 13 T cell receptor beta chains came from one sample sequenced in a study of spatial heterogeneity in lung cancer. Notes on the study in general: It was found that expanded intratumoral alpha and beta TCR counts tracked tumor mutation counts.

Time point specified: sample taken at primary tumor resection. What these receptors recognize is not known. TCRdb called the 5' RACE reads again in MiXCR, with one record for every CDR3 protein. The sample lists thousands of distinct CDR3 sequences; about 8% were seen once. The source was lung tumor tissue, collected at surgery. The receptors originated from a male donor with early-stage non-small cell lung cancer.

Regarding this clonotype: Found in a library prepared for alpha chains, this beta chain is an off-target read, and its abundance has little meaning. This chain connects TRBV12-3 or TRBV12-4 to TRBJ1-5; D gene uncertain. This CDR3 contains 13 residues. With 5 bases removed from V and 0 bases from J, the gap between germline ends came to 5 bases. The CDR3 nucleotides read TGTGCCAGCAGTATCAATAGCAATCAGCCCCAGCATTTT. Translation: CASSINSNQPQHF.

This clonotype is labeled medium-sized. This beta chain represents an off-target read in a library built for alpha chains; its size is of limited meaning. The chain has TRBV15 and TRBJ2-1; 14 bases match TRBD2. CDR1 and CDR2 from the germline V gene are LNHNV and YYDKDF (reference sequence). The CDR3 extends over 23 amino acids. V dropped 1 base and J dropped 5; count of bases not matched to a gene: 22. Here the CDR3 reads CATSRALLQTGTSGREGNNEQFF. CDR3 sequence (DNA): TGTGCCACCAGCAGAGCCCTACTCCAGACAGGGACTAGCGGGAGAGAGGGGAACAATGAGCAGTTCTTC.

In this sample, this clonotype is medium-sized (0.01 to 0.1%). This beta chain lies outside the target of a library built for alpha chains; its clone size means little. The chain carries TRBV20-1 and TRBJ2-3; 9 nucleotides align to TRBD1. The CDR3 sequence is 13 residues long. After removal of 3 bases from V and 5 bases from J, the junction contained 3 bases not matched to a gene. Germline CDR1 DFQATT, CDR2 SNEGSKA (reference sequence). The CDR3 DNA reads as TGCAGTGCTAGCGGGACAGGGATAGATACGCAGTATTTT. It encodes CSASGTGIDTQYF.

In its sample, this clonotype is medium-sized. This beta chain slipped into a library made for alpha chains as a stray read, so its size is not meaningful. The chain links TRBV6-5 to TRBJ2-4, with D perhaps TRBD1 (6 bases). V was trimmed by 8 bases and J by 5 bases, leaving 10 bases between them. CDR1 is MNHEY, CDR2 SVGAGI, per germline. The CDR3 runs 12 residues. CDR3 nucleotides: TGTGCCAGCGAGGGACAACAAAACATTCAGTACTTC. This codes for CASEGQQNIQYF.

In the case of this clonotype: This beta chain represents an off-target read in a library built for alpha chains; its size is of limited meaning. The chain combines TRBV10-3 with TRBJ1-1; 7 nucleotides align to TRBD1. The germline gives CDR1 ENHRY, CDR2 SYGVKD. The trim removed 0 bases at V and 8 bases at J, leaving 0 bases unmatched. The CDR3 has 12 residues. CDR3 coding DNA: TGTGCCATCAGTGAGTCCAGGGGGGAAGCTTTCTTT. Protein sequence: CAISESRGEAFF.

Notes on this clonotype: Since the library was made to target alpha chains, this beta chain is a stray read and its abundance is not meaningful. The rearrangement joins TRBV5-1 to TRBJ2-6, with TRBD1 matching 8 bases. The CDR3 spans 14 residues. Trimming removed 3 bases from V and 12 bases from J; junction bases left unmatched: 8. The germline gives CDR1 SGHRS, CDR2 YFSETQ. CDR3 in DNA: TGCGCCAGCAGCTCCTTGGACAGGGCTAGCGTCCTGACTTTC. As protein: CASSSLDRASVLTF.

This clonotype is medium-sized (0.01 to 0.1%) by share. This beta chain is a stray sequence in a library constructed for alpha chains; its clone size is not meaningful. This rearrangement joins TRBV27 to TRBJ2-1; D could derive from TRBD1 or TRBD2 (5 bases each). This CDR3 contains 16 residues. The germline gives CDR1 MNHEY, CDR2 SMNVEV (reference sequence). The V end lost 6 bases, the J end lost 7 bases, and 22 bases lay between the germline ends. The CDR3 nucleotides read TGTGCCAGCAGCCCGACTCCCTTTGGGGGTTGGAATGAGCAGTTCTTC. This sequence encodes CASSPTPFGGWNEQFF.

About this clonotype: The library was prepared for alpha chains; this beta chain is a stray read, so its frequency means little. The gene calls are TRBV18 and TRBJ1-2, with D perhaps TRBD1 (6 bases). The V and J ends lost 4 bases and 8 bases respectively, with 17 bases between them. CDR3 length: 14 residues. CDR1 is KGHSH, CDR2 LQKENI, per germline. The DNA of the CDR3 is TGTGCCAGCTCACTAGAACAGGGTTGGGACGGCTACACCTTC. Its protein product is CASSLEQGWDGYTF.

This clonotype is categorized as medium-sized. In a library made to pick up alpha chains, this beta chain is a stray read with a size that means little. The chain combines TRBV7-2 with TRBJ2-7; D remains ambiguous. Per germline, CDR1 SGHTA and CDR2 FQGNSA. The CDR3 spans 13 residues. V was trimmed by 5 bases and J by 2 bases, leaving 10 bases between them. The CDR3 sequence is CASSPRQAYEQYF. The CDR3 DNA sequence: TGTGCCAGCAGCCCCCGGCAAGCCTACGAGCAGTACTTC.

This clonotype was seen many times. This beta chain came through as a stray read in a library set up for alpha chains, and its size says little. The chain couples TRBV12-3 or TRBV12-4 to TRBJ1-1, with D maybe TRBD1 (5 bases). The CDR3 has 14 amino acids. Trimming took 7 bases from V and 1 from J, leaving 13 bases between them. CDR3 DNA sequence: TGTGCCAGCACCACGGGTCAGGGGAACACTGAAGCTTTCTTT. Residues: CASTTGQGNTEAFF.

This clonotype was counted ten times or more. In a library made to pick up alpha chains, this beta chain is a stray read with a size that means little. The chain couples TRBV20-1 to TRBJ2-1; tentatively, D is TRBD1 or TRBD2 (5 bases each). The CDR3 loop spans 14 amino acids. Trimming took off 5 bases at V and 2 bases at J, with 13 bases between the two ends. Germline-derived CDR1 and CDR2 are DFQATT and SNEGSKA (reference sequence). Here the CDR3 reads CSAGGPDPYNEQFF. The CDR3, as DNA: TGCAGTGCTGGGGGACCGGACCCCTACAATGAGCAGTTCTTC.

The table lists this clonotype with many counts. A library prepared for alpha chains yielded this beta chain as an off-target read; its size is of little meaning. The chain carries TRBV7-2 and TRBJ2-7; the D gene is possibly TRBD2 (5 bases). Germline lookup yields CDR1 SGHTA and CDR2 FQGNSA. The V gene lost 1 base and the J gene lost 6 bases, with 13 bases spanning the gap. The CDR3 consists of 14 residues. The CDR3 is CASSLGGSAVEQYF. CDR3 nucleotide sequence: TGTGCCAGCAGCTTAGGTGGTAGCGCGGTCGAGCAGTACTTC.

This clonotype was counted ten times or more. Little can be read into the size of this beta chain, an off-target read in a library designed for alpha chains. This sequence joins TRBV5-6 and TRBJ2-2; D uncertain. CDR1 and CDR2 from the germline V gene are SGHDT and YYEEEE. This CDR3 has 16 residues. Trimming removed 4 bases at V and 7 bases at J, with 20 bases between. The CDR3 loop is CASSPYRQAVGGELFF. CDR3 in DNA: TGTGCCAGCAGCCCTTATCGGCAGGCGGTCGGCGGGGAGCTGTTTTTT.